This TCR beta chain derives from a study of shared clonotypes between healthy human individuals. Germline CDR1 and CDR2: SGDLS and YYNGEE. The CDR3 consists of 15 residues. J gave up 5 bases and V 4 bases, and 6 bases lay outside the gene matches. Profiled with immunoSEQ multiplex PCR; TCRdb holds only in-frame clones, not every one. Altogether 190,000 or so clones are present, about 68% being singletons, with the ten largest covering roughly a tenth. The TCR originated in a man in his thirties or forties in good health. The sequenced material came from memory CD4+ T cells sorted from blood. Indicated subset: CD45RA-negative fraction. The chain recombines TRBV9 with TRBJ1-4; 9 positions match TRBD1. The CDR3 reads CASSLLQGANEKLFF. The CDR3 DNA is TGTGCCAGCAGCTTATTACAGGGGGCGAATGAAAAACTGTTTTTT.